These T cell receptor beta chains were read from a single sample in a study of human T cells and chemical hapten exposure. TCRdb processed the 5' RACE reads anew with MiXCR; each CDR3 protein has one entry. The repertoire holds 110,000 to 150,000 distinct CDR3 sequences, with 4.1% as singletons. The receptors shown here come from a female donor in good health. The CDR3 runs from the conserved cysteine through the conserved F or W. A D gene is named only where the DNA matches it firmly. The size of a clone is reported for some rows only, either as once, few or many, or as a class for expanded clones.

- TRBJ1-6 TRBV5-6 - CASSSGSALYSPLHF TGTGCCAGCAGCTCTGGGAGCGCCCTATATTCACCCCTCCACTTT
- TRBJ2-7 TRBV12-3/TRBV12-4 many CASSLDSPYEQYF TGTGCCAGCAGTTTAGACAGTCCTTACGAGCAGTACTTC
TRBD1 TRBJ1-6 TRBV15 many CATSKDRVPSPLHF TGTGCCACCAGCAAAGACAGGGTGCCCTCACCCCTCCACTTT
TRBD1 TRBJ1-2 TRBV27 - CASSFSDRDRSVTF TGTGCCAGCAGTTTTTCTGACAGGGACCGCTCTGTGACCTTC
- TRBJ2-7 TRBV7-9 many CASSLNSAGGVEQYF TGTGCCAGCAGCTTGAATTCGGCAGGGGGGGTCGAGCAGTACTTC
- TRBJ2-5 TRBV12-3/TRBV12-4 few CASSLLEETQYF TGTGCCAGCAGTCTATTAGAAGAGACCCAGTACTTC
- TRBJ2-7 TRBV7-9 - CASSLIGYSKEYF TGTGCCAGCAGCTTAATCGGGTATTCCAAGGAGTACTTC
TRBD2 TRBJ2-1 TRBV5-1 many CASAIPTGGPNEQFF TGCGCCAGCGCCATACCAACGGGGGGGCCTAATGAGCAGTTCTTC
TRBD1 TRBJ2-1 TRBV7-2 many CASSTRIAGGNEQFF TGTGCCAGCAGCACGAGAATAGCAGGGGGCAATGAGCAGTTCTTC
- TRBJ2-6 TRBV7-3 many CASSSGGSGANVLTF TGTGCCAGCAGCTCCGGCGGCTCTGGGGCCAACGTCCTGACTTTC
- TRBJ1-1 TRBV10-3 - CAISRGQTEAFF TGTGCCATCAGCCGTGGACAGACCGAAGCTTTCTTT
- TRBJ2-1 TRBV3-1 many CASSQGILGLGEQFF TGTGCCAGCAGCCAAGGGATACTAGGGCTTGGTGAGCAGTTCTTC
- TRBJ1-2 TRBV19 few CASGSGVFYGYTF TGTGCCAGTGGGTCTGGGGTTTTCTATGGCTACACCTTC
- TRBJ2-7 TRBV18 many CASSKERGEQYF TGTGCCAGCTCCAAGGAAAGGGGCGAGCAGTACTTC
- TRBJ2-1 TRBV6-6 many CASSYGGAGVYNEQFF TGTGCCAGCAGTTACGGGGGGGCGGGGGTTTACAATGAGCAGTTCTTC
- TRBJ2-4 TRBV7-2 many CASSGARVSSKNIQYF TGTGCCAGCAGCGGGGCGAGGGTTTCATCAAAAAACATTCAGTACTTC
TRBD2 TRBJ2-5 TRBV6-6 - CASSSRDRALAGGQETQYF TGTGCCAGCAGTTCTCGGGACAGGGCTCTAGCGGGGGGCCAAGAGACCCAGTACTTC
TRBD2 TRBJ2-7 TRBV5-1 many CASSLGTALAGGPYEQYF TGCGCCAGCAGCTTGGGAACCGCGCTAGCGGGGGGGCCTTACGAGCAGTACTTC
TRBD2 TRBJ2-3 TRBV7-9 many CASSLSDGGGSTDTQYF TGTGCCAGCAGCTTATCCGATGGCGGGGGAAGCACAGATACGCAGTATTTT
TRBD2 TRBJ2-5 TRBV24-1 many CATSDRRRGEETQYF TGTGCCACCAGTGACCGTCGGCGGGGGGAAGAGACCCAGTACTTC
- TRBJ1-5 TRBV2 many CASSESSLLQPQHF TGTGCCAGCAGTGAATCGTCCCTCTTGCAGCCCCAGCATTTT
- TRBJ1-3 TRBV7-2 many CASSLDSAVSGNTIYF TGTGCCAGCAGCTTAGATTCGGCCGTCTCTGGAAACACCATATATTTT
TRBD1 TRBJ2-7 TRBV7-3 few CASSLTTGGSYEQYF TGTGCCAGCAGCTTGACGACAGGGGGCTCCTACGAGCAGTACTTC
- TRBJ1-1 TRBV19 many CASSILVNTEAFF TGTGCCAGTAGTATCTTGGTGAACACTGAAGCTTTCTTT
- TRBJ1-5 TRBV4-1 many CASSQDGPVFASNQPQHF TGCGCCAGCAGCCAAGACGGCCCTGTCTTCGCTAGCAATCAGCCCCAGCATTTT
- TRBJ2-5 TRBV7-2 few CASSLIALGETQYF TGTGCCAGCAGCCTGATAGCGCTCGGAGAGACCCAGTACTTC
- TRBJ2-1 TRBV9 many CASSATGEQFF TGTGCCAGCAGCGCCACGGGTGAGCAGTTCTTC
TRBD2 TRBJ2-7 TRBV29-1 - CSVEVGSGGFEQYF TGCAGCGTTGAAGTTGGTAGCGGGGGGTTCGAGCAGTACTTC
- TRBJ2-3 TRBV1 few CTSSQLVAGGRGGTDTQYF TGCACCAGCAGCCAACTGGTAGCGGGGGGCCGAGGGGGCACAGATACGCAGTATTTT
- TRBJ1-1 TRBV7-9 few CASSLSPVTEAFF TGTGCCAGCAGCTTATCCCCGGTCACTGAAGCTTTCTTT
- TRBJ1-4 TRBV20-1 many CSARDSVPTNEKLFF TGCAGTGCTAGAGATTCTGTCCCAACTAATGAAAAACTGTTTTTT
TRBD1 TRBJ2-7 TRBV6-5 - CASSYSIAGGYEQYF TGTGCCAGCAGTTACTCGATTGCAGGGGGCTACGAGCAGTACTTC
- TRBJ2-5 TRBV28 many CASYSGGSGVTQYF TGTGCCAGCTATTCAGGGGGTAGCGGGGTGACCCAGTACTTC
- TRBJ2-7 TRBV6-1 - CASSEADSTYYEQYF TGTGCCAGCAGTGAAGCAGACTCCACCTACTACGAGCAGTACTTC
TRBD1 TRBJ2-7 TRBV28 few CASNQQGRPYEQYF TGTGCCAGCAACCAACAGGGGCGACCGTACGAGCAGTACTTC
- TRBJ1-5 TRBV19 many CASSMTGSNQPQHF TGTGCCAGTAGTATGACAGGTAGCAATCAGCCCCAGCATTTT
- TRBJ2-3 TRBV5-5 many CASSLEFAGWTDTQYF TGTGCCAGCAGCTTGGAGTTCGCGGGGTGGACAGATACGCAGTATTTT
- TRBJ2-1 TRBV6-6 many CASLGLNWEQFF TGTGCCAGCCTAGGACTAAATTGGGAGCAGTTCTTC
TRBD1 TRBJ2-5 TRBV3-1 - CASSRRGGYETQYF TGTGCCAGCAGCCGCAGAGGGGGCTACGAGACCCAGTACTTC
- TRBJ1-5 TRBV6-5 many CASSYSIGGDQPQHF TGTGCCAGCAGTTACTCGATCGGCGGGGATCAGCCCCAGCATTTT
- TRBJ2-2 TRBV7-3 many CASSLTTAMNTGELFF TGTGCCAGCAGCTTAACTACAGCGATGAACACCGGGGAGCTGTTTTTT
- TRBJ2-5 TRBV20-1 many CSARLMRGPEETQYF TGCAGTGCGCGGCTGATGCGGGGGCCTGAGGAGACCCAGTACTTC
- TRBJ1-4 TRBV12-3/TRBV12-4 many CASSLHNEKLFF TGTGCCAGCAGTCTCCATAATGAAAAACTGTTTTTT
- TRBJ2-3 TRBV29-1 many CSVVRDTSTDTQYF TGCAGCGTTGTTCGGGACACCAGCACAGATACGCAGTATTTT
TRBD2 TRBJ2-3 TRBV11-3 many CASSSPGAGSSTDTQYF TGTGCCAGCAGCTCCCCTGGAGCGGGGTCTAGCACAGATACGCAGTATTTT
TRBD2 TRBJ2-5 TRBV20-1 many CSAKGIRLAGELLRGTQYF TGCAGTGCTAAAGGGATTCGACTAGCGGGGGAACTACTGAGGGGGACCCAGTACTTC
- TRBJ2-7 TRBV20-1 many CSARGGTSYEQYF TGCAGTGCTAGAGGCGGGACTTCATACGAGCAGTACTTC
- TRBJ2-2 TRBV7-2 many CASSLSRPGPGELFF TGTGCCAGCAGCCTGAGCCGACCCGGTCCGGGGGAGCTGTTTTTT
- TRBJ1-1 TRBV2 many CASSVLVAGEAFF TGTGCCAGCAGTGTTTTGGTGGCAGGAGAAGCTTTCTTT
- TRBJ1-2 TRBV12-5 many CASGLVHPGANYGYTF TGTGCTAGTGGTTTGGTTCACCCCGGGGCCAACTATGGCTACACCTTC
- TRBJ1-1 TRBV28 many CASLAVQTEAFF TGTGCCAGCCTAGCAGTTCAAACTGAAGCTTTCTTT
- TRBJ2-3 TRBV10-3 many CAIRKTDTQYF TGTGCCATCAGGAAGACAGATACGCAGTATTTT
- TRBJ1-5 TRBV2 many CASGLNSNQPQHF TGTGCCAGCGGACTCAATAGCAATCAGCCCCAGCATTTT
TRBD2 TRBJ2-3 TRBV6-6 many CASSYSPMGLAGSTDTQYF TGTGCCAGCAGTTACTCGCCTATGGGACTAGCGGGGAGCACAGATACGCAGTATTTT
- TRBJ1-1 TRBV12-3/TRBV12-4 many CASSPEAANTEAFF TGTGCCAGCAGTCCCGAGGCGGCGAACACTGAAGCTTTCTTT
- TRBJ2-3 TRBV20-1 many CSAASDTQYF TGCAGTGCTGCTAGCGATACGCAGTATTTT
TRBD1 TRBJ2-5 TRBV11-2 many CASTGRDSQETQYF TGTGCCAGCACCGGCCGGGACAGTCAAGAGACCCAGTACTTC
- TRBJ2-3 TRBV29-1 many CSVGGGGPDTQYF TGCAGCGTTGGAGGGGGGGGCCCAGATACGCAGTATTTT
TRBD2 TRBJ2-1 TRBV3-1 many CASSPILELAGIGEQFF TGTGCCAGCAGCCCCATCCTCGAACTAGCGGGCATCGGTGAGCAGTTCTTC
TRBD1 TRBJ2-3 TRBV5-1 many CASSFRQGATDTQYF TGCGCCAGCAGCTTCAGGCAGGGGGCAACAGATACGCAGTATTTT